Listed here are 31 T cell receptor beta chains from one sample, sequenced in a study of chemoradiotherapy in HPV16-positive cancers. TCRdb's table, derived via immunoSEQ multiplex PCR, lists solely in-frame clones and lacks some. The table includes 9,500 to 11,000 clones, around 83% detected once. The material was tumor tissue, obtained from a patient who underwent chemoradiotherapy. Receptors were obtained from a human donor with HPV-associated anogenital cancer.

The chain is built from TRBV9 and TRBJ2-1; weak D call: TRBD1 (6 bases). This CDR3 has 13 residues. The V end lost 0 bases, the J end lost 8 bases, and 9 bases lay between the germline ends. CDR1 and CDR2 from the germline V gene are SGDLS and YYNGEE. Here the CDR3 reads CASSVEPGDEQFF. In nucleotides, the CDR3 is TGTGCCAGCAGCGTAGAACCAGGGGATGAGCAGTTCTTC. Full variable domain (rest looked up from reference TRBV9 and TRBJ2-1): DSGVTQTPKHLITATGQRVTLRCSPRSGDLSVYWYQQSLDQGLQFLIQYYNGEERAKGNILERFSAQQFPDLHSELNLSSLELGDSALYFCASSVEPGDEQFFGPGTRLTVL.

The chain combines TRBV18 with TRBJ1-1; D might be TRBD1 (5 bases). The CDR3 spans 14 residues. Germline loops: CDR1 KGHSH, CDR2 LQKENI. V lost 6 bases and J lost 7, with 18 bases in between. In DNA form, the CDR3 reads TGTGCCAGCTCCCCCCAGAGGGGAGTAAATGAAGCTTTCTTT. Residues: CASSPQRGVNEAFF.

The rearrangement uses TRBV2 and TRBJ1-5; 7 nucleotides line up with TRBD1. CDR3 length equals 14 residues. Germline V gives CDR1 SNHLY, CDR2 FYNNEI. V was pared by 6 bases and J by 5 bases, with 7 bases of the junction left unmatched. CDR3 protein: CASRPYTGDQPQHF. The CDR3 DNA follows: TGTGCCAGCAGACCTTATACAGGGGATCAGCCCCAGCATTTT. The whole variable domain, remainder taken from reference TRBV2 and TRBJ1-5, is EPEVTQTPSHQVTQMGQEVILRCVPISNHLYFYWYRQILGQKVEFLVSFYNNEISEKSEIFDDQFSVERPDGSNFTLKIRSTKLEDSAMYFCASRPYTGDQPQHFGDGTRLSIL.

The chain uses TRBV30 and TRBJ2-1; 8 bases are shared with TRBD1. Per germline, CDR1 GTSNPN and CDR2 SVGIG (reference sequence). The CDR3 runs 15 residues. Germline trimming cut 2 bases from V and 8 bases from J; bases unmatched to any gene: 11. This chain's CDR3 is CAWSTTETQGDEQFF. In DNA form, the CDR3 reads TGTGCCTGGAGTACGACCGAAACACAGGGGGATGAGCAGTTCTTC.

The chain employs TRBV5-1 and TRBJ1-1; D uncertain. The CDR3 covers 13 residues. Germline V lookup: CDR1 SGHRS, CDR2 YFSETQ. The ends were cut back, 3 bases at V and 0 bases at J, with 6 bases in the middle. The CDR3 here is CASSSFVNTEAFF. In nucleotides, the CDR3 is TGCGCCAGCAGCTCCTTTGTGAACACTGAAGCTTTCTTT. Full variable domain (missing parts from reference TRBV5-1 and TRBJ1-1): KAGVTQTPRYLIKTRGQQVTLSCSPISGHRSVSWYQQTPGQGLQFLFEYFSETQRNKGNFPGRFSGRQFSNSRSEMNVSTLELGDSALYLCASSSFVNTEAFFGQGTRLTVV.

The rearrangement uses TRBV9 and TRBJ2-1; a weak D match, TRBD2 (5 bases). Germline CDR1 and CDR2: SGDLS and YYNGEE. Between the trimmed V and J ends, which lost 0 bases and 0 bases, there was a span of 10 bases. The CDR3 loop spans 16 amino acids. CDR3 protein: CASSVEWRSSYNEQFF. Written as DNA, the CDR3 is TGTGCCAGCAGCGTAGAATGGAGGAGCTCCTACAATGAGCAGTTCTTC.

Judged by abundance, this clone is hyperexpanded. For the CDR3, the DNA is TGTGCCAGCAGCCGTGGATCGGGGTGGGGAGAGACCCAGTACTTC. Translated, it gives CASSRGSGWGETQYF. The chain combines TRBV25-1 with TRBJ2-5; D is perhaps TRBD2 (5 bases). CDR3 length: 15 amino acids. Trimming cost V 6 bases and J 4 bases, with 18 bases left between them. Germline assignment: CDR1 MGHDK and CDR2 SYGVNS.

The chain carries TRBV5-1 and TRBJ2-5; 8 nucleotides agree with TRBD2. V lost 4 bases, J lost 1 base, and 6 bases stayed unmatched. The CDR3 has 15 residues. The V gene's germline CDR1 is SGHRS and CDR2 YFSETQ. As DNA, the CDR3 is TGCGCCAGCAGCCGCAATAGCGGGGTCCAAGAGACCCAGTACTTC. Its translation is CASSRNSGVQETQYF.

The rearrangement joins TRBV15 to TRBJ1-2; D is perhaps TRBD1 (5 bases). The germline V gene has CDR1 LNHNV and CDR2 YYDKDF (reference sequence). The CDR3 contains 13 residues. Trimming left V 0 bases short and J 7 bases short, with 9 bases between. CDR3 in DNA: TGTGCCACCAGCAGAGATGCAGGGAGTGGCTACACCTTC. It translates to CATSRDAGSGYTF.

Only a few counts were recorded for this clone. This chain uses TRBV28 with TRBJ1-2; 8 positions agree with TRBD1. The germline V gene encodes CDR1 MDHEN and CDR2 SYDVKM. J lost 8 bases, V lost 5 bases, and 7 bases had no gene match. This CDR3 has 13 amino acids. Here the CDR3 reads CASSLLWDRGYTF. CDR3 nucleotide sequence: TGTGCCAGCAGTCTACTTTGGGACAGGGGCTACACCTTC.

The chain has TRBV19 and TRBJ1-1; D is perhaps TRBD1 (6 bases). This CDR3 is 14 amino acids long. The V gene's germline CDR1 is LNHDA and CDR2 SQIVND (reference sequence). V was shortened by 7 bases and J by 5 bases, with 17 bases between the two germline ends. The CDR3 DNA reads as TGTGCCAGTACGTTGGCGGGGGCACGGACTGAAGCTTTCTTT. It encodes CASTLAGARTEAFF.

The chain couples TRBV2 to TRBJ2-7, with D perhaps assigned TRBD1 or TRBD2 (5 bases each). V lost 2 bases to trimming and J lost 0 bases, with 11 bases between them. Germline V lookup: CDR1 SNHLY, CDR2 FYNNEI. The CDR3 sequence is 15 residues long. The CDR3 coding sequence is TGTGCCAGCAGTGAATTCCGGGACCTCTCCTACGAGCAGTACTTC. Amino acid sequence: CASSEFRDLSYEQYF.

The chain couples TRBV21-1 to TRBJ1-5; TRBD1 was called by the table and not checked on the DNA. TRBV21-1 constitutes a pseudogene. CDR3 length equals 16 residues. The CDR3 nucleotides are TGTGCCAGCAGCAACCAAAGTAGCTGGGGCCATCAGCCCCAGCATTTT. It specifies CASSNQSSWGHQPQHF.

The chain is built from TRBV28 and TRBJ1-5, with a possible D match to TRBD1 (6 bases). V was trimmed by 3 bases and J by 1 base, leaving 13 bases between them. The CDR3 totals 16 residues. The V gene's germline CDR1 is MDHEN and CDR2 SYDVKM. CDR3 nucleotide sequence: TGTGCCAGCAGTTTGAGCCAGGGGATAAGCAATCAGCCCCAGCATTTT. Amino acids: CASSLSQGISNQPQHF.

The gene calls are TRBV7-8 and TRBJ2-1, with D possibly matching TRBD2 (5 bases). The germline gives CDR1 SGHVS, CDR2 FQNEAQ. Trimming took 2 bases from V and 0 from J, leaving 11 bases between them. This CDR3 spans 16 amino acids. The CDR3 DNA reads as TGTGCCAGCAGCTTAAGTTCCCGGGGCTCCTACAATGAGCAGTTCTTC. It specifies CASSLSSRGSYNEQFF.

In this sample, this clone turned up once. V gene TRBV5-1 combines with J gene TRBJ2-7, with a possible D match to TRBD1 (6 bases). There are 14 residues in the CDR3. Between the trimmed V and J ends, which lost 2 bases and 3 bases, there was a span of 12 bases. CDR1 SGHRS and CDR2 YFSETQ come from the germline V gene. In DNA form, the CDR3 reads TGCGCCAGCAGCTTTTGGACAGCTGACTACGAGCAGTACTTC. It is translated as CASSFWTADYEQYF.

The rearrangement joins TRBV5-1 to TRBJ2-2; the match to TRBD2 covers 11 bases. Germline CDR1 SGHRS, CDR2 YFSETQ. The CDR3 length is 14 residues. With V trimmed by 4 bases and J by 7 bases, 3 bases remained unmatched. The CDR3 region has the DNA TGCGCCAGCAGCCCCGGGACTAGCGGCGGGGAGCTGTTTTTT. Amino acid sequence: CASSPGTSGGELFF.

This chain joins TRBV7-8 and TRBJ1-4; the D is unclear. The CDR3 contains 15 residues. Germline V gene data show CDR1 as SGHVS and CDR2 as FQNEAQ. Trimming cost V 5 bases and J 8 bases, with 18 bases left between them. The CDR3 is CASSTRTLRYEKLFF. CDR3 nucleotides: TGTGCCAGCAGCACCCGGACCCTCCGATACGAAAAACTGTTTTTT.

The chain carries TRBV15 and TRBJ1-3; TRBD1 might be the D (6 bases). The CDR3 covers 16 residues. The germline V gene has CDR1 LNHNV and CDR2 YYDKDF (reference sequence). Trimming left V 0 bases short and J 2 bases short, with 11 bases between. CDR3 in amino acids: CATSRDRGATGNTIYF. As DNA, the CDR3 is TGTGCCACCAGCAGAGATCGGGGGGCTACTGGAAACACCATATATTTT.

The V gene is TRBV18, the J gene TRBJ2-7; 8 bases line up with TRBD1. The CDR3 covers 11 residues. V was pared by 6 bases and J by 5 bases, with 0 bases of the junction left unmatched. From germline, CDR1 is KGHSH and CDR2 LQKENI. CDR3 loop: CASSGQDEQYF. CDR3 bases: TGTGCCAGCTCGGGACAGGACGAGCAGTACTTC.

The rearrangement links TRBV4-1 to TRBJ2-7, with no clear D. V was pared by 1 base and J by 1 base, with 11 bases between. The length of the CDR3 is 15 residues. The germline V gene has CDR1 MGHRA and CDR2 YSYEKL. The CDR3 loop reads CASSQGAGFSYEQYF. The CDR3 region has the DNA TGCGCCAGCAGCCAAGGTGCTGGGTTTTCCTACGAGCAGTACTTC.

The V gene is TRBV5-1, the J gene TRBJ1-5; D possibly corresponds to TRBD1 (5 bases). The CDR3 spans 15 residues. CDR1 is SGHRS and CDR2 is YFSETQ in the germline V gene. The V end was cut by 0 bases, the J end by 2 bases, with 9 bases between. This CDR3 is CASSLEGIGNQPQHF. Here the CDR3 DNA reads TGCGCCAGCAGCTTGGAGGGGATCGGCAATCAGCCCCAGCATTTT.

The gene calls are TRBV7-9 and TRBJ1-4; no definite D call. CDR1 SEHNR and CDR2 FQNEAQ come from the germline V gene (reference sequence). The V end was cut by 4 bases, the J end by 8 bases, with 20 bases between. The CDR3 loop spans 16 amino acids. The CDR3 sequence is CASSSNNWAGREKLFF. In DNA form, the CDR3 reads TGTGCCAGCAGCTCCAACAATTGGGCGGGTCGAGAAAAACTGTTTTTT. The full variable domain, completed using reference TRBV7-9 and TRBJ1-4, is DTGVSQNPRHKITKRGQNVTFRCDPISEHNRLYWYRQTLGQGPEFLTYFQNEAQLEKSRLLSDRFSAERPKGSFSTLEIQRTEQGDSAMYLCASSSNNWAGREKLFFGSGTQLSVL.

In regard to this clone: One end of the junction does not line up with germline, which may come from a read error. The CDR3 sequence: CASSFGDRNTGELFF. The CDR3 nucleotides read TGTGCTAGCAGCTTTGGGGACAGGAACACCGGGGAGCTGTTTTTT. The chain carries TRBV7-7 and TRBJ2-2, with 7 bases lining up with TRBD1. The CDR3 consists of 15 residues. Germline loops: CDR1 SSHAT, CDR2 FNYEAQ (reference sequence).

J is TRBJ1-1 and V is TRBV6-5; D uncertain. This CDR3 has 11 residues. CDR1 is MNHEY and CDR2 is SVGAGI in the germline V gene. With 2 bases removed from V and 12 bases from J, the gap between germline ends came to 10 bases. The DNA of the CDR3 is TGTGCCAGCAGTTACGGCCGGTCGACTTTCTTT. It encodes CASSYGRSTFF.

This chain links TRBV5-1 with TRBJ1-5; 8 bases are shared with TRBD1. V was clipped by 0 bases and J by 6 bases; unmatched bases: 8. CDR3 length equals 16 residues. Germline-derived CDR1 and CDR2 are SGHRS and YFSETQ. As DNA, the CDR3 is TGCGCCAGCAGCTTGGGGACAGGGAAGTTTGGTCAGCCCCAGCATTTT. Translation: CASSLGTGKFGQPQHF.

This clone was counted only a few times. The chain links TRBV5-1 to TRBJ1-3; 10 bases are shared with TRBD1. Per the germline V gene, CDR1 is SGHRS and CDR2 is YFSETQ. Trimming took 3 bases from V and 7 from J; bases not matched to a gene: 10. CDR3 length: 16 amino acids. CDR3 nucleotides: TGCGCCAGCAGCTGGGGAATTCCGGGACAGGGGAACACCATATATTTT. Translating gives CASSWGIPGQGNTIYF.

V gene TRBV2 combines with J gene TRBJ2-3, with D possibly TRBD1 on 6 matching bases. The V end was cut by 7 bases, the J end by 1 base, with 21 bases between. Germline V CDR1 and CDR2: SNHLY, FYNNEI. The CDR3 length is 17 residues. CDR3 protein: CASTLIATGQGTDTQYF. CDR3 coding DNA: TGTGCCAGCACCCTCATAGCGACAGGTCAGGGCACAGATACGCAGTATTTT.

This chain links TRBV5-1 with TRBJ1-1, with TRBD1 as a possible D gene (5 bases). The CDR3 contains 14 residues. V shed 4 bases and J shed 6 bases, with 16 bases lying between them. The germline gives CDR1 SGHRS, CDR2 YFSETQ. This CDR3 reads CASSELEGIAEAFF. The DNA for the CDR3 is TGCGCCAGCAGCGAGCTTGAGGGGATCGCTGAAGCTTTCTTT.

The chain joins TRBV19 to TRBJ1-5, with D unresolved. CDR1 and CDR2 (germline): LNHDA, SQIVND (reference sequence). V gave up 1 base and J gave up 2 bases, with 3 bases separating them. The CDR3 length is 13 residues. The CDR3 here is CASSIVGNQPQHF. DNA of the CDR3: TGTGCCAGTAGTATAGTCGGCAATCAGCCCCAGCATTTT.

The V call is TRBV6-1, the J call TRBJ1-2; D possibly corresponds to TRBD1 (5 bases). Germline V gives CDR1 MNHNS, CDR2 SASEGT. V lost 4 bases and J 5 bases, leaving 17 bases between the germline ends. There are 15 residues in the CDR3. Here the CDR3 DNA reads TGTGCCAGCAGTGCAAGTATGGGACGGGTTTATGGCTACACCTTC. It translates to CASSASMGRVYGYTF.